This section outlines one T cell receptor (beta chain) sequence together with its context. The antigen remains unidentified. These data are taken from a study of early T cells in non-severe SARS-CoV-2 infection. Study in general: Alpha and beta chains were unpaired, from unsorted whole-blood bulk RNA.

Each single cDNA molecule received a unique molecular identifier. TCRdb processed the 5' RACE reads anew with MiXCR; each CDR3 protein has one entry. The sample yields 37,000 or so distinct CDR3 sequences, approximately 6.1% seen once. Study results and limitations: There was a bias toward anti-spike CD8 responses in VDJdb matching, which missed private and CD4 specificities.

Deletions cut 4 bases from V and 2 bases from J, with 5 bases between. This CDR3 is 12 amino acids long. Germline V gene lookup returns CDR1 SGHRS and CDR2 YFSETQ. The TCR originated in an adult who was a healthcare worker with PCR-confirmed SARS-CoV-2 infection or an uninfected control (not recorded which). This chain links TRBV5-1 with TRBJ2-3; no clear D gene. The sequencing sample was made of whole blood. The CDR3, as DNA: TGCGCCAGCAGCCCCGACACAGATACGCAGTATTTT. Its translation is CASSPDTDTQYF.